Below, 30 T cell receptor beta chains from the same sample are listed, as sequenced in a study of identical twins. TCRdb re-analysed the 5' RACE reads in MiXCR, keeping a single row per CDR3 protein. Among about 1.7 million distinct CDR3 sequences, roughly 35% were seen once, and the ten largest hold about 0.27%. Sequenced: cord blood. The receptor source for this set is a newborn girl in good health.

In its sample, this clonotype was seen a few times. The V and J genes are TRBV29-1 and TRBJ1-2, with 8 bases fitting TRBD1. The CDR3 totals 13 residues. Germline CDR1 and CDR2: SQVTM and ANQGSEA. With 8 bases clipped from V and 3 bases from J, the junction kept 8 bases outside the gene matches. The CDR3 loop reads CSIRGQEDYGYTF. The CDR3 region has the DNA TGCAGCATTCGGGGACAGGAGGACTATGGCTACACCTTC.

In its sample, this clonotype was seen a few times. DNA for the CDR3: TGTGCCAGCAGCTTAGCGGCGCATAGCGGGAGGGCGTCCTACGAGCAGTACTTC. Translating it yields CASSLAAHSGRASYEQYF. The chain carries TRBV11-2 and TRBJ2-7; 11 bases agree with TRBD2. Germline V lookup: CDR1 SGHAT, CDR2 FQNNGV. V lost 1 base and J lost 1; bases outside the gene matches: 9. The CDR3 is 18 amino acids.

The V gene is TRBV2, the J gene TRBJ2-5; 7 positions match TRBD1. Germline V gene data show CDR1 as SNHLY and CDR2 as FYNNEI. V lost 10 bases, J lost 7 bases, and 12 bases stayed unmatched. CDR3 length: 13 amino acids. This chain's CDR3 is CAIQGQSRVTQYF. CDR3 nucleotide sequence: TGTGCCATCCAGGGACAGTCCAGGGTGACCCAGTACTTC.

The chain combines TRBV12-3 or TRBV12-4 with TRBJ1-5; weak D call: TRBD1 (6 bases). V was cut by 6 bases and J by 2 bases, with 14 bases left in between. CDR3 length: 15 residues. For the CDR3, the DNA is TGTGCCAGCAGATACGACAGGACAGGCAATCAGCCCCAGCATTTT. It translates to CASRYDRTGNQPQHF.

This clonotype was detected a few times. This rearrangement joins TRBV2 to TRBJ2-3; D is ambiguous. The germline CDR1 and CDR2 sequences are SNHLY and FYNNEI. Trimming took off 3 bases at V and 2 bases at J, with 6 bases between the two ends. The CDR3 is made up of 13 amino acids. CDR3 protein: CASSEWVTDTQYF. DNA of the CDR3: TGTGCCAGCAGTGAGTGGGTCACAGATACGCAGTATTTT.

This clonotype was seen a few times. One end of the junction is discordant with germline, which a read error may explain. The chain carries TRBV5-1 and TRBJ2-4, with 7 nucleotides matching TRBD2. The tail of the sequence fits TRBJ2-7 better, so the J call may be wrong. In germline, CDR1 is SGHRS, CDR2 YFSETQ. The CDR3 runs 12 residues. The CDR3 protein is CICGSGKYEQYF. The CDR3 DNA follows: TGTATCTGCGGGAGTGGAAAATACGAGCAGTACTTC.

This clonotype has a handful of counts. The chain has TRBV20-1 and TRBJ1-2; tentatively, D is TRBD1 (5 bases). The CDR3 length is 12 residues. Between the trimmed V and J ends, which lost 7 bases and 2 bases, there was a span of 11 bases. The germline CDR1 and CDR2 sequences are DFQATT and SNEGSKA (reference sequence). CDR3 nucleotides: TGCAGTGGAAGGGGAAGGAACTATGGCTACACCTTC. Its translation: CSGRGRNYGYTF.

About this clonotype itself: A junction end diverges from the germline sequence, so it may reflect a read error. The V gene is TRBV4-1, the J gene TRBJ2-3; no clear D gene. CDR3 length: 16 amino acids. Germline lookup yields CDR1 MGHRA and CDR2 YSYEKL. CDR3 loop: CASSQEFPGTTDTRYF. In nucleotides, the CDR3 is TGCGCCAGCAGCCAAGAATTTCCGGGTACCACAGATACGCGGTATTTT.

In this sample, this clonotype turned up a few times. The chain uses TRBV6-5 and TRBJ2-7; TRBD1 agrees at 7 bases. This CDR3 contains 16 residues. CDR1 and CDR2 from the germline V gene are MNHEY and SVGAGI. Germline trimming cut 2 bases from V and 7 bases from J; bases unmatched to any gene: 14. The CDR3 nucleotides are TGTGCCAGCAGTTACGCCCCGACTGACAGGGCTGATGAGCAGTACTTC. This encodes CASSYAPTDRADEQYF.

A remark on this clonotype: A much bigger clone sits one base away, suggesting this may be a read error. The rearrangement uses TRBV4-2 and TRBJ2-7, with D tentatively TRBD1 (5 bases). The length of the CDR3 is 14 residues. The V gene's germline CDR1 is LGHNA and CDR2 YNFKEQ. Trimming cost V 3 bases and J 3 bases, with 12 bases left between them. This chain's CDR3 is CASSQRTRNYEQYF. The DNA for the CDR3 is TGTGCCAGCAGCCAGCGGACAAGGAACTACGAGCAGTACTTC.

This chain joins TRBV28 and TRBJ1-1; a weak D match, TRBD1 (5 bases). Trimming removed 8 bases from V and 0 bases from J, with 13 bases in between. The CDR3 totals 14 residues. CDR1 and CDR2 from the germline V gene are MDHEN and SYDVKM. The CDR3 reads CASALKGLNTEAFF. The CDR3 nucleotides read TGTGCCAGCGCGCTCAAGGGGTTGAACACTGAAGCTTTCTTT.

The J gene is TRBJ2-1, the V gene TRBV14, with D possibly matching TRBD1 (6 bases). Germline V lookup: CDR1 SGHDN, CDR2 FVKESK. Trimming shortened V by 1 base and J by 7 bases, and 11 bases separated the two germline ends. The CDR3 has 14 residues. The CDR3 spells CASSQGYRVNEQFF. CDR3 coding DNA: TGTGCCAGCAGCCAAGGTTACAGGGTAAATGAGCAGTTCTTC.

V and J are TRBV7-8 and TRBJ2-1; D perhaps matches TRBD1 (5 bases). Trimming cost V 4 bases and J 5 bases, with 15 bases left between them. This CDR3 has 15 amino acids. Germline V gene sequence: CDR1 SGHVS, CDR2 FQNEAQ. The CDR3 bases are TGTGCCAGCAGCTCCAGGGTTTTTCGGGACAATGAGCAGTTCTTC. It encodes CASSSRVFRDNEQFF. Variable domain in full (rest from reference TRBV7-8 and TRBJ2-1): GAGVSQSPRYKVAKRGQDVALRCDPISGHVSLFWYQQALGQGPEFLTYFQNEAQLDKSGLPSDRFFAERPEGSVSTLKIQRTQQEDSAVYLCASSSRVFRDNEQFFGPGTRLTVL.

This sequence joins TRBV24-1 and TRBJ2-1, with no clear D. From germline, CDR1 is KGHDR and CDR2 SFDVKD. V was clipped by 3 bases and J by 10 bases, with 12 bases between them. The CDR3 has 13 residues. CDR3 residues: CATSDRTFEEQFF. The CDR3 region has the DNA TGTGCCACCAGTGATCGCACTTTCGAGGAGCAGTTCTTC.

This clonotype was detected only a few times. The J gene is TRBJ2-7, the V gene TRBV18; TRBD2 aligns across 10 bases. Germline CDR1 is KGHSH and CDR2 is LQKENI. The CDR3 runs to 15 residues. With 5 bases clipped from V and 3 bases from J, the junction kept 7 bases outside the gene matches. The CDR3 spells CASSSSSGGIYEQYF. The CDR3 region has the DNA TGTGCCAGCTCATCTTCTAGCGGGGGCATCTACGAGCAGTACTTC. The full variable domain, with the rest looked up from reference TRBV18 and TRBJ2-7, is NAGVMQNPRHLVRRRGQEARLRCSPMKGHSHVYWYRQLPEEGLKFMVYLQKENIIDESGMPKERFSAEFPKEGPSILRIQQVVRGDSAAYFCASSSSSGGIYEQYFGPGTRLTVT.

This chain links TRBV7-9 with TRBJ1-1, with D uncertain. The CDR3 runs 15 residues. V lost 5 bases to trimming and J lost 1 base, with 14 bases between them. CDR1 and CDR2 from the germline V gene are SEHNR and FQNEAQ (reference sequence). The CDR3 spells CASSPTLRWNTEAFF. The CDR3 nucleotides read TGTGCCAGCAGCCCCACCTTGAGGTGGAACACTGAAGCTTTCTTT.

V usage is TRBV9 and J usage is TRBJ1-1, with D perhaps matching TRBD1 (5 bases). CDR3 length equals 15 residues. Trimming shortened V by 0 bases and J by 4 bases, and 13 bases separated the two germline ends. Germline assignment: CDR1 SGDLS and CDR2 YYNGEE. CDR3 sequence (DNA): TGTGCCAGCAGCGTAGTCGTCAGGGTGAGCACTGAAGCTTTCTTT. Residues: CASSVVVRVSTEAFF.

This clonotype was seen a handful of times. The chain is built from TRBV11-2 and TRBJ2-3, with 10 bases fitting TRBD2. CDR3 size: 18 residues. J gave up 0 bases and V 5 bases, and 11 bases lay outside the gene matches. Germline values: CDR1 SGHAT, CDR2 FQNNGV. CDR3 loop: CASSRRLAGHLSTDTQYF. DNA of the CDR3: TGTGCCAGCAGCCGGAGACTAGCGGGCCACCTTAGCACAGATACGCAGTATTTT. Variable domain in full (rest from reference TRBV11-2 and TRBJ2-3): EAGVAQSPRYKIIEKRQSVAFWCNPISGHATLYWYQQILGQGPKLLIQFQNNGVVDDSQLPKDRFSAERLKGVDSTLKIQPAKLEDSAVYLCASSRRLAGHLSTDTQYFGPGTRLTVL.

This clonotype was observed a handful of times. This chain joins TRBV6-1 and TRBJ2-3; D is possibly TRBD1 or TRBD2 (5 bases each). The CDR3 spans 14 residues. The germline gives CDR1 MNHNS, CDR2 SASEGT. Trimming stripped 8 bases from V and 5 bases from J, with 17 bases between. The CDR3 loop reads CASCRGPRVDTQYF. The CDR3 nucleotides read TGTGCCAGCTGTCGGGGCCCCCGCGTAGATACGCAGTATTTT.

This clonotype was recorded many times. The junction shows a germline mismatch at one end, possibly a read error. The J gene is TRBJ2-5, the V gene TRBV5-1; D unresolved. The CDR3 totals 13 residues. Germline V gene lookup returns CDR1 SGHRS and CDR2 YFSETQ. The CDR3 bases are TGTGCCAGCAGCTCGCCAGGACAAGAGACCCAGTACTTC. Translation: CASSSPGQETQYF.

The V and J genes are TRBV5-8 and TRBJ1-5; D remains unclear. CDR3 length equals 13 residues. The germline V and J ends were trimmed by 0 bases and 9 bases, with 10 bases remaining between them. Per the germline V gene, CDR1 is SGHTS and CDR2 is YDEGEE. CDR3: CASSLERTRPQHF. The CDR3 nucleotides read TGTGCCAGCAGCTTGGAGAGAACCAGGCCCCAGCATTTT.

This clonotype was found once. CDR3 protein: CASSLMARGEQYF. For the CDR3, the DNA is TGCGCCAGCAGCTTGATGGCGCGGGGAGAGCAGTACTTC. The rearrangement joins TRBV5-1 to TRBJ2-7; D is possibly TRBD2 (6 bases). The CDR3 runs 13 residues. Trimming stripped 1 base from V and 7 bases from J, with 12 bases between. From germline, CDR1 is SGHRS and CDR2 YFSETQ. Full variable domain (outside the CDR3, taken from reference TRBV5-1 and TRBJ2-7): KAGVTQTPRYLIKTRGQQVTLSCSPISGHRSVSWYQQTPGQGLQFLFEYFSETQRNKGNFPGRFSGRQFSNSRSEMNVSTLELGDSALYLCASSLMARGEQYFGPGTRLTVT.

This clonotype occurred a few times. The rearrangement uses TRBV20-1 and TRBJ2-5, with D tentatively TRBD2 (5 bases). Per germline, CDR1 DFQATT and CDR2 SNEGSKA (reference sequence). Trimming removed 1 base at V and 5 bases at J, with 5 bases between. This CDR3 region has 11 residues. CDR3 bases: TGCAGTGCTAGAGTAGCGGAGACCCAGTACTTC. Translation: CSARVAETQYF.

The chain uses TRBV7-2 and TRBJ2-3; 8 bases line up with TRBD2. The CDR3 runs 15 residues. Germline CDR1 and CDR2: SGHTA and FQGNSA. Trimming took 5 bases from V and 5 from J; bases not matched to a gene: 9. Here the CDR3 DNA reads TGTGCCAGCAGCCGACAGCGGGGGCCCCGAGATACGCAGTATTTT. It specifies CASSRQRGPRDTQYF.

The J gene is TRBJ1-2, the V gene TRBV28, with 7 bases lining up with TRBD1. Trimming took 10 bases from V and 2 from J; bases not matched to a gene: 10. Germline lookup yields CDR1 MDHEN and CDR2 SYDVKM. CDR3 length equals 14 residues. CDR3 region: CAILGDRVNYGYTF. The CDR3 DNA follows: TGTGCCATTCTAGGGGACAGAGTGAACTATGGCTACACCTTC.

This clonotype was counted a few times. V is TRBV4-2 and J is TRBJ2-6; D gene unclear. V lost 0 bases and J lost 2, with 5 bases in between. Germline V gene data show CDR1 as LGHNA and CDR2 as YNFKEQ. The CDR3 is 15 amino acids. In DNA form, the CDR3 reads TGTGCCAGCAGCCAAGACTGGACTGGGGCCAACGTCCTGACTTTC. Its protein product is CASSQDWTGANVLTF.

V gene TRBV10-3 combines with J gene TRBJ1-1; D is unclear. V lost 0 bases and J 7 bases, leaving 9 bases between the germline ends. CDR1 is ENHRY and CDR2 is SYGVKD in the germline V gene. The CDR3 runs 13 residues. CDR3 sequence reads: CAISESWGDEAFF. The CDR3 DNA sequence: TGTGCCATCAGTGAGTCGTGGGGTGATGAAGCTTTCTTT.

With regard to this clonotype: One end of the junction fails to match germline, which may point to a read error. The V gene is TRBV15, the J gene TRBJ1-4; TRBD1 is a possible D gene (6 bases). Germline-derived CDR1 and CDR2 are LNHNV and YYDKDF (reference sequence). The CDR3 contains 17 residues. CDR3: CTTSRDRDNLGGEKLFF. The CDR3 nucleotides are TGTACCACCAGCAGAGATCGGGACAATCTAGGAGGGGAAAAACTGTTTTTT. The full variable domain, its missing parts supplied by reference TRBV15 and TRBJ1-4, is DAMVIQNPRYQVTQFGKPVTLSCSQTLNHNVMYWYQQKSSQAPKLLFHYYDKDFNNEADTPDNFQSRRPNTSFCFLDIRSPGLGDTAMYLCTTSRDRDNLGGEKLFFGSGTQLSVL.

The chain is built from TRBV25-1 and TRBJ2-2; TRBD2 matches at 13 bases. Trimming removed 5 bases from V and 0 bases from J; junction bases left unmatched: 12. Germline V gives CDR1 MGHDK, CDR2 SYGVNS. The CDR3 contains 20 residues. DNA for the CDR3: TGTGCCAGCAGTTTTCATCCCGGGACTAGCGGGAACCCGAACACCGGGGAGCTGTTTTTT. Amino acids: CASSFHPGTSGNPNTGELFF.

A remark on this clonotype: With a much larger clone just one base away, this may be a read error. CDR3 sequence: CASSHGLAGIPEETQFF. The CDR3 DNA reads as TGTGCCAGCAGTCATGGACTAGCGGGGATTCCTGAAGAGACCCAGTTCTTC. This chain uses TRBV28 with TRBJ2-1, with 12 bases lining up with TRBD2. Germline-derived CDR1 and CDR2 are MDHEN and SYDVKM. The V gene end was trimmed by 5 bases and the J gene end by 13 bases; junction bases not matched to a gene: 18. This CDR3 is built from 17 residues.